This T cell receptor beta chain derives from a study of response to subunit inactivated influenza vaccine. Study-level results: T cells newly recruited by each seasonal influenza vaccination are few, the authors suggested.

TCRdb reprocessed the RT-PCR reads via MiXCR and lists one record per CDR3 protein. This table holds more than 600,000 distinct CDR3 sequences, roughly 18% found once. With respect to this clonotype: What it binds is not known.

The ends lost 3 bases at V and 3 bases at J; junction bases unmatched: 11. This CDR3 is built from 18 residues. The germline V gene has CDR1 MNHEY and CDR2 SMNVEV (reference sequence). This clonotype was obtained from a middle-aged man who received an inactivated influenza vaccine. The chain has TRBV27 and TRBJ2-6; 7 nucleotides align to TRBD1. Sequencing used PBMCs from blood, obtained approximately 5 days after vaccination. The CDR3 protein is CASSLQGVGSGGANVLTF. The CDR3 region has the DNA TGTGCCAGCAGTTTGCAGGGGGTGGGATCTGGTGGGGCCAACGTCCTGACTTTC.